These 2 T cell receptor beta chains originate from one sample sequenced in a study of lymphopenia after photon versus proton radiotherapy. Sequencing was performed with immunoSEQ multiplex PCR; in TCRdb, only in-frame clones are kept and a portion is missing. The data show approximately 58,000 clones, around 82% seen once. The input for sequencing was peripheral blood, taken from a patient treated with photon-based radiotherapy. Receptors originate from a man aged 45-65 years with gastric cancer.

The rearrangement uses TRBV18 and TRBJ1-1; 8 bases align to TRBD1. J was trimmed by 0 bases and V by 5 bases; bases with no gene match: 8. Germline V gene lookup returns CDR1 KGHSH and CDR2 LQKENI. The CDR3 totals 16 residues. CDR3 loop: CASSLRTGSLNTEAFF. CDR3 DNA sequence: TGTGCCAGCTCATTAAGGACAGGGAGCCTGAACACTGAAGCTTTCTTT.

This sequence joins TRBV7-2 and TRBJ2-7, with 7 positions matching TRBD2. The germline gives CDR1 SGHTA, CDR2 FQGNSA. J gave up 2 bases and V 3 bases, and 7 bases lay outside the gene matches. The CDR3 extends over 15 amino acids. The CDR3 protein is CASSFGTGGTYEQYF. CDR3 DNA sequence: TGTGCCAGCAGCTTCGGGACCGGGGGGACCTACGAGCAGTACTTC.